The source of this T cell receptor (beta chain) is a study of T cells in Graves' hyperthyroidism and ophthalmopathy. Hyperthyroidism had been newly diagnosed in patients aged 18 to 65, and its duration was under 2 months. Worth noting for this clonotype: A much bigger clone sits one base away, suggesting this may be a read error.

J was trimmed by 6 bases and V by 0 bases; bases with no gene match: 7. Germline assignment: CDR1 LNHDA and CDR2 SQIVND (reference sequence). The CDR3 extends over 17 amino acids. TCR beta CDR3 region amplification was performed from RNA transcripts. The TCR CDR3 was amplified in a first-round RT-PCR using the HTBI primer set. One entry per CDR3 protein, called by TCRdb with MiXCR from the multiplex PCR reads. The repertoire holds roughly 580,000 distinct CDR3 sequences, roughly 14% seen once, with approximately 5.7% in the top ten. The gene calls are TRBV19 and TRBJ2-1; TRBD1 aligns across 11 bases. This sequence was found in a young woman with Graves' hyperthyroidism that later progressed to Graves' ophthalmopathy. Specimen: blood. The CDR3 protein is CASSIDTGTGGVNEQFF. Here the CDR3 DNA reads TGTGCCAGTAGTATAGATACCGGGACAGGGGGGGTCAATGAGCAGTTCTTC.